This entry concerns a single TCR beta chain. What it binds is not known. The source of the sample is a study of blood T cells in healthy people across ages. The authors ran a second PCR of roughly 6 to 12 cycles using a sample-barcoded 5' primer and a J-beta primer mix. Each of the cDNA molecules was tagged by a template-switch adaptor with 12 random nucleotides. One entry per CDR3 protein, called by TCRdb with MiXCR from the 5' RACE reads. Among around 900,000 distinct CDR3 sequences listed, roughly 51% were seen once. V dropped 4 bases and J dropped 4 bases, with 19 bases sitting between them. Germline V gene data show CDR1 as SGHTA and CDR2 as FQGNSA. This CDR3 has 16 residues. Notes on the study in general: Correlation between TCR beta diversity and naive T cell percentage was strong.

The authors drew about 10 milliliters of peripheral blood from each donor. They isolated at least 6 million PBMCs from each sample. This sequence was found in a woman aged 60-75 years in good health. The V call is TRBV7-2, the J call TRBJ1-2; a weak D match, TRBD1 (5 bases). The sample taken for sequencing was blood. Written as DNA, the CDR3 is TGTGCCAGCAGCTCTGACTTCAGACAGACTAGCTATGGCTACACCTTC. Amino acids: CASSSDFRQTSYGYTF.